This T cell receptor beta chain was sequenced in a study of blood T cell repertoires in COVID-19. This table comes from immunoSEQ multiplex PCR, and its TCRdb copy is limited to in-frame clones, with some not included. In the table there are approximately 260,000 clones, about 81% of which are singletons. The clonotype comes from a woman aged 60-70 years with active or convalescent COVID-19. Specimen: peripheral blood.

For the CDR3, the DNA is TGTGCCAGCAGCTTTGGGGGGGCGGTCTACGAGCAGTACTTC. Its translation is CASSFGGAVYEQYF. The chain uses TRBV7-2 and TRBJ2-7; the D gene is possibly TRBD2 (7 bases). Trimming removed 3 bases from V and 3 bases from J, with 12 bases in between. The CDR3 sequence is 14 residues long. Germline CDR1 is SGHTA and CDR2 is FQGNSA. Filled out from reference TRBV7-2 and TRBJ2-7, the complete variable domain reads GAGVSQSPSNKVTEKGKDVELRCDPISGHTALYWYRQSLGQGLEFLIYFQGNSAPDKSGLPSDRFSAERTGGSVSTLTIQRTQQEDSAVYLCASSFGGAVYEQYFGPGTRLTVT.